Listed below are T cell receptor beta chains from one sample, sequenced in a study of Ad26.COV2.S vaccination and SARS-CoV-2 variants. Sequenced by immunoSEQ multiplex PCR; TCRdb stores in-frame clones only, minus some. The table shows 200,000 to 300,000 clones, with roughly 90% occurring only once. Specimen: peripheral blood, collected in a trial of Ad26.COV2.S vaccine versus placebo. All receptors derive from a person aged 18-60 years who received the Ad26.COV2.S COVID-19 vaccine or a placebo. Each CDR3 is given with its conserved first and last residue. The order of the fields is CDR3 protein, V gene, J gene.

CDR3aa: CASSLVQDYEQYF
v_gene: TRBV11-2
j_gene: TRBJ2-7

CDR3aa: CASSLTGRSSYNEQFF
v_gene: TRBV7-3
j_gene: TRBJ2-1

CDR3aa: CASSRDGYYGYTF
v_gene: TRBV5-1
j_gene: TRBJ1-2

CDR3aa: CASSTLRQGRDTQYF
v_gene: TRBV27
j_gene: TRBJ2-3

CDR3aa: CASSWGRQANF
v_gene: TRBV6-2/TRBV6-3
j_gene: TRBJ1-5

CDR3aa: CASRGYGGQAYGYTF
v_gene: TRBV6-5
j_gene: TRBJ1-2

CDR3aa: CASRSYRANTGELFF
v_gene: TRBV28
j_gene: TRBJ2-2

CDR3aa: CASSQDPTHGSYNEQFF
v_gene: TRBV4-3
j_gene: TRBJ2-1

CDR3aa: CASSYEVQRETQYF
v_gene: TRBV6-2/TRBV6-3
j_gene: TRBJ2-5

CDR3aa: CASRRAGTANQPQHF
v_gene: TRBV28
j_gene: TRBJ1-5

CDR3aa: CASSLDRVAEYGYTF
v_gene: TRBV7-8
j_gene: TRBJ1-2

CDR3aa: CASSLFLGSVSEQYF
v_gene: TRBV6-2/TRBV6-3
j_gene: TRBJ2-7

CDR3aa: CASSPGLNTGELFF
v_gene: TRBV7-8
j_gene: TRBJ2-2

CDR3aa: CASSFSLKGLGNEQFF
v_gene: TRBV28
j_gene: TRBJ2-1

CDR3aa: CASSLPSGSSPGELFF
v_gene: TRBV7-3
j_gene: TRBJ2-2

CDR3aa: CASSQDSYEQYF
v_gene: TRBV4-1
j_gene: TRBJ2-7

CDR3aa: CASSSGTGVFNEKLFF
v_gene: TRBV5-1
j_gene: TRBJ1-4

CDR3aa: CASSLEGWQTQYF
v_gene: TRBV7-2
j_gene: TRBJ2-5

CDR3aa: CASSPGVFSRKGTEAFF
v_gene: TRBV3-1/TRBV3-2
j_gene: TRBJ1-1

CDR3aa: CASSLDGTSSDTQYF
v_gene: TRBV7-9
j_gene: TRBJ2-3

CDR3aa: CASSLLADVETQYF
v_gene: TRBV28
j_gene: TRBJ2-5

CDR3aa: CASQEPTAYGYTF
v_gene: TRBV6-5
j_gene: TRBJ1-2

CDR3aa: CASSFSEADTQYF
v_gene: TRBV12-3/TRBV12-4
j_gene: TRBJ2-3

CDR3aa: CASSYSNSGANVLTF
v_gene: TRBV6-2/TRBV6-3
j_gene: TRBJ2-6

CDR3aa: CAWSVLGNTEAFF
v_gene: TRBV30
j_gene: TRBJ1-1

CDR3aa: CASSLEVVRDSPLHF
v_gene: TRBV7-2
j_gene: TRBJ1-6

CDR3aa: CASSLFQGSVEAFF
v_gene: TRBV7-2
j_gene: TRBJ1-1

CDR3aa: CASSSISSNQPQHF
v_gene: TRBV28
j_gene: TRBJ1-5

CDR3aa: CATSDRRAGEAFF
v_gene: TRBV24-1
j_gene: TRBJ1-1

CDR3aa: CASSEVSLLNSPLHF
v_gene: TRBV2
j_gene: TRBJ1-6

CDR3aa: CASSLVRTSGNYNEQFF
v_gene: TRBV5-1
j_gene: TRBJ2-1

CDR3aa: CASSYPPLTYEQYF
v_gene: TRBV6-2/TRBV6-3
j_gene: TRBJ2-7

CDR3aa: CASSLDIGGYNEQFF
v_gene: TRBV5-4
j_gene: TRBJ2-1

CDR3aa: CASSPVKGVSPLHF
v_gene: TRBV18
j_gene: TRBJ1-6

CDR3aa: CASSSRGSTDTQYF
v_gene: TRBV6-6
j_gene: TRBJ2-3

CDR3aa: CASSYEGTYEQYF
v_gene: TRBV6-6
j_gene: TRBJ2-7

CDR3aa: CAWSVQGPGEQYF
v_gene: TRBV30
j_gene: TRBJ2-7

CDR3aa: CASSLLDTQYF
v_gene: TRBV5-4
j_gene: TRBJ2-3

CDR3aa: CASSKGPLGGTNEKLFF
v_gene: TRBV21-1
j_gene: TRBJ1-4

CDR3aa: CASSWDYSPYNEQFF
v_gene: TRBV7-9
j_gene: TRBJ2-1

CDR3aa: CASRPVLGNYGYTF
v_gene: TRBV19
j_gene: TRBJ1-2

CDR3aa: CASLWDTEAFF
v_gene: TRBV6-6
j_gene: TRBJ1-1

CDR3aa: CASRTGQAPYEQYF
v_gene: TRBV19
j_gene: TRBJ2-7

CDR3aa: CASSWGDTQYF
v_gene: TRBV6-5
j_gene: TRBJ2-3

CDR3aa: CASTVFPGITEQYF
v_gene: TRBV11-1
j_gene: TRBJ2-7

CDR3aa: CASSLRATADTQYF
v_gene: TRBV5-1
j_gene: TRBJ2-3

CDR3aa: CASSPSGGVGQPQHF
v_gene: TRBV6-4
j_gene: TRBJ1-5

CDR3aa: CAWRRGNTIYF
v_gene: TRBV30
j_gene: TRBJ1-3